These 26 T cell receptor beta chains were sequenced from one sample in a study of CD8 T cells in Susac syndrome (dated by TCRdb to about 2019). Libraries were built with the immunoSEQ multiplex PCR assay. RNA was extracted using the RNeasy kit, and roughly 0.5 to 1 microgram was reverse transcribed with random hexamers. The public reads were quality trimmed at Q25 with fastp and then assembled into clones with MiXCR by TCRdb, keeping productive beta chains. Identical CDR3 protein sequences are pooled into one entry, listed with their most common genes and DNA. This sample has 100,000 to 150,000 distinct CDR3 sequences in its table, and around 95% of those were observed once. Clones ranked in the top ten supply approximately 0.2% of the sample. Material for sequencing was CD8+ T cells from PBMCs. The receptors here all came from a human donor with Susac syndrome.

V gene TRBV4-3 combines with J gene TRBJ1-1; D ambiguous. Trimming pared 0 bases from V and 6 bases from J, leaving 11 bases between. CDR3 length: 14 residues. The germline gives CDR1 LGHNA, CDR2 YSLEER. For the CDR3, the DNA is TGCGCCAGCAGCCAAGAGATGGGGTATTCTGAAGCTTTCTTT. Translating it yields CASSQEMGYSEAFF.

CDR3: CASSLVASGLNEQFF. The CDR3 bases are TGTGCCAGCAGCTTAGTTGCTAGCGGGCTCAATGAGCAGTTCTTC. The chain has TRBV7-2 and TRBJ2-1; TRBD2 matches at 8 bases. CDR3 length: 15 residues. Germline V gives CDR1 SGHTA, CDR2 FQGNSA. V trimming: 1 base; J trimming: 6 bases; junction bases outside the gene matches: 5.

The chain combines TRBV7-9 with TRBJ2-1; 7 nucleotides match TRBD2. Germline values: CDR1 SEHNR, CDR2 FQNEAQ (reference sequence). V trimming: 5 bases; J trimming: 0 bases; junction bases outside the gene matches: 4. The CDR3 has 15 amino acids. CDR3 in DNA: TGTGCCAGCAGCAGTCGGGAGGTCTCCTACAATGAGCAGTTCTTC. Encoded protein: CASSSREVSYNEQFF.

The chain joins TRBV20-1 to TRBJ2-7; weak D call: TRBD1 (6 bases). Per the germline V gene, CDR1 is DFQATT and CDR2 is SNEGSKA (reference sequence). This CDR3 has 17 amino acids. Trimming took off 0 bases at V and 0 bases at J, with 18 bases between the two ends. Here the CDR3 reads CSARDNLVQGISYEQYF. CDR3 DNA sequence: TGCAGTGCTAGAGATAATCTCGTACAGGGCATCTCCTACGAGCAGTACTTC.

The chain uses TRBV4-2 and TRBJ2-2; 8 nucleotides match TRBD1. CDR3 length: 15 residues. Per germline, CDR1 LGHNA and CDR2 YNFKEQ. The V segment lost 5 bases and the J segment 6 bases; nucleotides outside the gene matches: 8. The CDR3 region has the DNA TGTGCCAGCAGCTACGGACAGGGTCGAGCCGGGGAGCTGTTTTTT. It yields the protein CASSYGQGRAGELFF.

The J gene is TRBJ1-1, the V gene TRBV7-9, with 7 bases lining up with TRBD1. CDR3 size: 13 residues. Germline V lookup: CDR1 SEHNR, CDR2 FQNEAQ (reference sequence). Trimming took 10 bases from V and 4 from J; bases not matched to a gene: 9. CDR3 in amino acids: CATKTGLPTEAFF. The CDR3 bases are TGTGCCACGAAGACAGGGCTGCCCACTGAAGCTTTCTTT. The variable domain in full, with the rest retrieved from reference TRBV7-9 and TRBJ1-1, is DTGVSQNPRHKITKRGQNVTFRCDPISEHNRLYWYRQTLGQGPEFLTYFQNEAQLEKSRLLSDRFSAERPKGSFSTLEIQRTEQGDSAMYLCATKTGLPTEAFFGQGTRLTVV.

This sequence joins TRBV4-1 and TRBJ1-2; D remains unclear. Germline CDR1 is MGHRA and CDR2 is YSYEKL. Trimming left V 1 base short and J 5 bases short, with 14 bases between. The CDR3 has 15 residues. DNA for the CDR3: TGCGCCAGCAGCCAAGTAGCACGGTGGCCGTATGGCTACACCTTC. This translates into CASSQVARWPYGYTF.

The J gene is TRBJ2-7, the V gene TRBV7-9, with a weak D call TRBD1 (5 bases). This CDR3 spans 13 amino acids. Germline V lookup: CDR1 SEHNR, CDR2 FQNEAQ (reference sequence). Trimming took off 5 bases at V and 1 base at J, with 9 bases between the two ends. CDR3 residues: CASSRQISYEQYF. CDR3 sequence (DNA): TGTGCCAGCAGCCGACAGATATCCTACGAGCAGTACTTC.

V and J are TRBV9 and TRBJ1-1; D gene uncertain. The CDR3 totals 16 residues. The V end was cut by 4 bases, the J end by 0 bases, with 16 bases between. CDR1 is SGDLS and CDR2 is YYNGEE in the germline V gene. The CDR3 sequence is CASSPADSGMNTEAFF. The CDR3 DNA reads as TGTGCCAGCAGCCCCGCCGATAGCGGGATGAACACTGAAGCTTTCTTT.

The gene calls are TRBV7-9 and TRBJ1-1, with unresolved D. The CDR3 has 15 residues. V lost 5 bases to trimming and J lost 0 bases, with 13 bases between them. Per germline, CDR1 SEHNR and CDR2 FQNEAQ (reference sequence). The CDR3 nucleotides read TGTGCCAGCAGCCAGCTGGGAGGGCTGAACACTGAAGCTTTCTTT. This codes for CASSQLGGLNTEAFF.

V is TRBV7-6 and J is TRBJ1-1; D may be TRBD1 (5 bases). CDR1 is SGHVS and CDR2 is FNYEAQ in the germline V gene. The V end lost 3 bases, the J end lost 4 bases, and 15 bases lay between the germline ends. This CDR3 spans 15 amino acids. CDR3 region: CASSLGPTRGTEAFF. In DNA, the CDR3 is TGTGCCAGCAGCTTGGGGCCGACAAGGGGCACTGAAGCTTTCTTT. Full variable domain (rest looked up from reference TRBV7-6 and TRBJ1-1): GAGVSQSPRYKVTKRGQDVALRCDPISGHVSLYWYRQALGQGPEFLTYFNYEAQQDKSGLPNDRFSAERPEGSISTLTIQRTEQRDSAMYRCASSLGPTRGTEAFFGQGTRLTVV.

This chain links TRBV10-3 with TRBJ2-7; 12 bases are shared with TRBD1. There are 15 residues in the CDR3. The V gene end was trimmed by 5 bases and the J gene end by 5 bases; junction bases not matched to a gene: 7. Germline-derived CDR1 and CDR2 are ENHRY and SYGVKD. In nucleotides, the CDR3 is TGTGCCATCAGTTCCGGGACAGGGGGCGGCGACGAGCAGTACTTC. It encodes CAISSGTGGGDEQYF.

The CDR3 DNA follows: TGTGCCAGCAGCTCTTTTGGGACAGGCGAAATCAATCAGCCCCAGCATTTT. Its protein is CASSSFGTGEINQPQHF. J is TRBJ1-5 and V is TRBV5-6; 8 bases fit TRBD1. The CDR3 totals 17 residues. V was pared by 3 bases and J by 3 bases, with 11 bases of the junction left unmatched. The germline gives CDR1 SGHDT, CDR2 YYEEEE.

V usage is TRBV12-3 or TRBV12-4 and J usage is TRBJ2-3, with 9 bases lining up with TRBD2. The CDR3 has 15 amino acids. The trim removed 3 bases at V and 1 base at J, leaving 2 bases unmatched. The CDR3 DNA reads as TGTGCCAGCAGTTTCGGCGGGGGGGGCACAGATACGCAGTATTTT. It codes for CASSFGGGGTDTQYF.

The chain joins TRBV4-1 to TRBJ2-7, with D maybe TRBD2 (5 bases). The V gene's germline CDR1 is MGHRA and CDR2 YSYEKL. The CDR3 consists of 16 residues. Between the trimmed V and J ends, which lost 1 base and 7 bases, there was a span of 20 bases. CDR3 coding DNA: TGCGCCAGCAGCCAAGTGAGGGAGCCGGTCTTGGGAGAGCAGTACTTC. Its translation is CASSQVREPVLGEQYF.

The rearrangement links TRBV12-3 or TRBV12-4 to TRBJ2-7, with D perhaps TRBD1 or TRBD2 (5 bases each). The CDR3 has 14 residues. Trimming cost V 3 bases and J 3 bases, with 12 bases left between them. Here the CDR3 DNA reads TGTGCCAGCAGTTTTTATGGGACGGGCTACGAGCAGTACTTC. Amino acid sequence: CASSFYGTGYEQYF.

The rearrangement links TRBV6-5 to TRBJ2-2; D is unresolved. Germline assignment: CDR1 MNHEY and CDR2 SVGAGI. V was trimmed by 5 bases and J by 0 bases, leaving 10 bases between them. The length of the CDR3 is 15 residues. CDR3: CASSPEPANTGELFF. The CDR3 DNA is TGTGCCAGCAGTCCCGAGCCAGCGAACACCGGGGAGCTGTTTTTT.

This chain links TRBV12-3 or TRBV12-4 with TRBJ2-7; no firm D call. The germline V and J ends were trimmed by 2 bases and 2 bases, with 7 bases remaining between them. The CDR3 loop spans 13 amino acids. Here the CDR3 reads CASSLTRTYEQYF. CDR3 bases: TGTGCCAGCAGTTTAACCAGGACCTACGAGCAGTACTTC.

DNA for the CDR3: TGTGCCAGCAGCTGGACAGGGAACGAGCAGTACTTC. As protein: CASSWTGNEQYF. The V and J genes are TRBV7-2 and TRBJ2-7, with TRBD1 matching 8 bases. Germline assignment: CDR1 SGHTA and CDR2 FQGNSA. The length of the CDR3 is 12 residues. Losses at the gene ends were 4 bases for V and 5 bases for J; bases not matched to a gene: 1. The variable domain in full, with the rest retrieved from reference TRBV7-2 and TRBJ2-7, is GAGVSQSPSNKVTEKGKDVELRCDPISGHTALYWYRQSLGQGLEFLIYFQGNSAPDKSGLPSDRFSAERTGGSVSTLTIQRTQQEDSAVYLCASSWTGNEQYFGPGTRLTVT.

V and J are TRBV30 and TRBJ2-5; D is unclear. V lost 2 bases and J lost 2, with 9 bases in between. Looked up from germline, CDR1 is GTSNPN and CDR2 is SVGIG (reference sequence). The CDR3 has 13 amino acids. CDR3 region: CAWSRVRQETQYF. CDR3 DNA: TGTGCCTGGAGTCGGGTAAGACAAGAGACCCAGTACTTC.

V usage is TRBV9 and J usage is TRBJ2-1; 10 bases match TRBD2. The CDR3 has 14 residues. Germline V gives CDR1 SGDLS, CDR2 YYNGEE. V lost 3 bases, J lost 6 bases, and 3 bases stayed unmatched. The CDR3 nucleotides are TGTGCCAGCAGCGCTAGCGGGAGCGGCAATGAGCAGTTCTTC. It is translated as CASSASGSGNEQFF.

This chain uses TRBV5-1 with TRBJ2-1; D gene ambiguous. V was clipped by 0 bases and J by 0 bases, with 10 bases between them. From germline, CDR1 is SGHRS and CDR2 YFSETQ. The CDR3 has 16 amino acids. CDR3 amino acids: CASSLAGPPSYNEQFF. The CDR3 coding sequence is TGCGCCAGCAGCTTGGCCGGACCACCCTCCTACAATGAGCAGTTCTTC. Based on the CDR3 plus reference TRBV5-1 and TRBJ2-1, the full variable domain is KAGVTQTPRYLIKTRGQQVTLSCSPISGHRSVSWYQQTPGQGLQFLFEYFSETQRNKGNFPGRFSGRQFSNSRSEMNVSTLELGDSALYLCASSLAGPPSYNEQFFGPGTRLTVL.

The chain couples TRBV9 to TRBJ2-7; D gene ambiguous. Germline V gene sequence: CDR1 SGDLS, CDR2 YYNGEE. This CDR3 comprises 15 residues. Between the trimmed V and J ends, which lost 0 bases and 2 bases, there was a span of 12 bases. CDR3 residues: CASSVEDVNAYEQYF. Written as DNA, the CDR3 is TGTGCCAGCAGCGTAGAGGACGTCAACGCCTACGAGCAGTACTTC. Based on the CDR3 plus reference TRBV9 and TRBJ2-7, the full variable domain is DSGVTQTPKHLITATGQRVTLRCSPRSGDLSVYWYQQSLDQGLQFLIQYYNGEERAKGNILERFSAQQFPDLHSELNLSSLELGDSALYFCASSVEDVNAYEQYFGPGTRLTVT.

CDR3 sequence: CASSYSNQPQHF. The DNA for the CDR3 is TGTGCCAGCAGCTATAGCAATCAGCCCCAGCATTTT. The gene calls are TRBV7-2 and TRBJ1-5, with D unclear. Germline CDR1 and CDR2: SGHTA and FQGNSA. With 4 bases removed from V and 0 bases from J, the gap between germline ends came to 1 base. The CDR3 has 12 residues.

The V gene is TRBV28, the J gene TRBJ2-5; D is undetermined. Germline CDR1 is MDHEN and CDR2 is SYDVKM. Trimming cost V 3 bases and J 4 bases, with 3 bases left between them. This CDR3 contains 11 residues. CDR3 loop: CASSFIETQYF. CDR3 bases: TGTGCCAGCAGTTTCATAGAGACCCAGTACTTC.

The rearrangement joins TRBV6-2 or TRBV6-3 to TRBJ2-1; possible D gene TRBD2, 6 bases. The CDR3 consists of 13 residues. CDR1 is MNHEY and CDR2 is SVGEGT in the germline V gene. Deletions cut 4 bases from V and 7 bases from J, with 11 bases between. The CDR3 region has the DNA TGTGCCAGCAGTTTGGGGGACTGGAATGAGCAGTTCTTC. This sequence encodes CASSLGDWNEQFF.